The rows below give T cell receptor beta chains drawn from one sample of a study of neoadjuvant anti-PD-1 for oral cavity cancer. Sequenced by immunoSEQ multiplex PCR; TCRdb stores in-frame clones only, minus some. The table has about 15,000 clones, 50% to 75% seen once. Sequences were derived from PBMCs, sampled before nivolumab (anti-PD-1) treatment. The source of these receptors is a person aged 35 to 85 with oral cavity squamous cell carcinoma. CDR3s include the opening cysteine and the closing phenylalanine or tryptophan. The D gene is left open where the match is weak. Rows may omit the clone size; those that give it use once, few, many or a size class.

v_gene	abundance	len	d_gene	j_gene	CDR3nt	CDR3aa
TRBV27	-	14	TRBD1	TRBJ2-5	TGTGCCAGCAGTTTTTACAGGGGGCAAGAGACCCAGTACTTC	CASSFYRGQETQYF
TRBV29-1	-	12	-	TRBJ2-1	TGCAGCCTCCGGGACCCGGGAAGTGAGCAGTTCTTC	CSLRDPGSEQFF
TRBV9	-	15	-	TRBJ1-4	TGTGCCAGCAGCGTAGAGGGAGGGTGGAATGAAAAACTGTTTTTT	CASSVEGGWNEKLFF
TRBV6-1	-	12	-	TRBJ2-7	TGTGCCAGCAGTGAAGGGCGCGGGGAGCAGTACTTC	CASSEGRGEQYF
TRBV11-2	-	15	-	TRBJ1-5	TGTGCCAGCAGCTTAGACGGGGTCGGCAATCAGCCCCAGCATTTT	CASSLDGVGNQPQHF
TRBV30	-	12	-	TRBJ2-7	TGTGCCTGGAGTGTGGAGGGCTACGAGCAGTACTTC	CAWSVEGYEQYF
TRBV30	-	14	-	TRBJ2-3	TGTGCCTGGACCCGGGACCTGGGGACAGATACGCAGTATTTT	CAWTRDLGTDTQYF
TRBV19	once	14	-	TRBJ1-4	TGTGCCAGGACTAGGGGGAGAGGTAATGAAAAACTGTTTTTT	CARTRGRGNEKLFF
TRBV6-5	once	13	-	TRBJ2-2	TGTGCCAGCAATCATGAGGTCACCGGGGAGCTGTTTTTT	CASNHEVTGELFF
TRBV2	-	13	TRBD1	TRBJ1-2	TGTGCCAGCCGGGACAGAATAAACTATGGCTACACCTTC	CASRDRINYGYTF
TRBV4-2	-	17	TRBD2	TRBJ2-3	TGTGCCAGCAGCCAAGATCGGTCTAGCGGGATAACAGATACGCAGTATTTT	CASSQDRSSGITDTQYF
TRBV10-2	-	17	-	TRBJ1-1	TGCGCCAGCATCTCAAACGTGACAGCTAGACGCGACACTGAAGCTTTCTTT	CASISNVTARRDTEAFF
TRBV7-6	-	15	TRBD2	TRBJ2-3	TGTGCCAGCAGCTATGGGCGTGGGGGGGGAGATACGCAGTATTTT	CASSYGRGGGDTQYF
TRBV28	-	14	-	TRBJ2-7	TGTGCCAGCAGTTTAAGCCAGCCGCCCTACGAGCAGTACTTC	CASSLSQPPYEQYF
TRBV4-1	-	15	-	TRBJ1-2	TGCGCCAGCAGCCAAGATAAGCTTAGGGGGGTCAGCTACACCTTC	CASSQDKLRGVSYTF
TRBV4-2	-	14	-	TRBJ2-5	TGTGCCAGCAGCCAAGAATATGTGGGAGAGACCCAGTACTTC	CASSQEYVGETQYF
TRBV30	-	14	-	TRBJ2-2	TGTGCCTTCTTGAAGCTTGCGAACACCGGGGAGCTGTTTTTT	CAFLKLANTGELFF
TRBV29-1	-	11	TRBD1	TRBJ1-2	TGCAGCGTAGACAGGGGTAGTGGCTACACCTTC	CSVDRGSGYTF
TRBV11-2	-	15	-	TRBJ2-1	TGTGCCAGCAGCCCGGGCGGTACTATATACAATGAGCAGTTCTTC	CASSPGGTIYNEQFF
TRBV13	-	14	-	TRBJ2-6	TGTGCCAGCAGCGCAGGCTCTGGGGCCAACGTCCTGACTTTC	CASSAGSGANVLTF
TRBV6-5	few	15	TRBD2	TRBJ2-2	TGTGCCAGCAGTCCGGGGAGGGAGGGGATCGGGGAGCTGTTTTTT	CASSPGREGIGELFF
TRBV11-2	-	13	-	TRBJ2-1	TGTGCCAGCAGCTTAGGGACCAACCAGAAACAGTTCTTC	CASSLGTNQKQFF
TRBV10-2	few	14	TRBD2	TRBJ2-7	TGCGCCAGCAGTGATCGGGGAGGGAACTACGAGCAGTACTTC	CASSDRGGNYEQYF
TRBV15	-	16	-	TRBJ2-1	TGTGCCACCAGCAGAGATATGGGGGAGTCGTCCAATGAGCAGTTCTTC	CATSRDMGESSNEQFF
TRBV11-2	-	17	TRBD2	TRBJ2-3	TGTGCCAGCAGCTTAAGGTCGGGGGACTATCAAACCTATACGCAGTATTTT	CASSLRSGDYQTYTQYF
TRBV19	-	14	-	TRBJ1-1	TGTGCCAGTAGTATAGATACGGGGACCACTGAAGCTTTCTTT	CASSIDTGTTEAFF
TRBV28	-	15	-	TRBJ2-2	TGTGCCAGCAGTTCCGGGACCTGGAACACCGGGGAGCTGTTTTTT	CASSSGTWNTGELFF
TRBV5-1	-	15	-	TRBJ2-7	TGCGCCAGCAGCTTGGGGGCGGGATCCTCCTACGAGCAGTACTTC	CASSLGAGSSYEQYF
TRBV30	few	14	TRBD1	TRBJ1-3	TGTGCCTGGAGTGTACGGACAGGTGGAAACACCATATATTTT	CAWSVRTGGNTIYF
TRBV29-1	few	14	-	TRBJ2-6	TGCAGCGTTACTACAGACTCTGGGGCCAACGTCCTGACTTTC	CSVTTDSGANVLTF
TRBV5-1	-	17	-	TRBJ2-4	TGCGCCAGTGCGGAAGCTGCGGGTGCGGGTCTTGGAAACATTCAGTACTTC	CASAEAAGAGLGNIQYF
TRBV6-5	-	11	-	TRBJ1-4	TGTGCCAGCAGTGAATCGGTAAAACTGTTTTTT	CASSESVKLFF
TRBV7-6	once	15	-	TRBJ1-4	TGTGCCAGCAGCTTAGCAGGGGGAACTAATGAAAAACTGTTTTTT	CASSLAGGTNEKLFF
TRBV9	-	12	TRBD1	TRBJ2-1	TGTGCCAGCAGGCGGACAGGTGGTGAGCAGTTCTTC	CASRRTGGEQFF
TRBV6-5	-	16	TRBD1	TRBJ1-2	TGTGCCAGCAGTTACCTCAGGACAGGGGGGGGGTATGGCTACACCTTC	CASSYLRTGGGYGYTF
TRBV29-1	-	12	-	TRBJ2-2	TGCAGCGTTGGATCTGGGCCCGGGGAGCTGTTTTTT	CSVGSGPGELFF
TRBV27	-	14	TRBD1	TRBJ1-2	TGTGCCAGCAGTTTAAAGAGACAGGGGCAGGGCTACACCTTC	CASSLKRQGQGYTF
TRBV7-8	-	14	-	TRBJ2-5	TGTGCCAGCCGTCCCCGGCCGGGCCAAGAGACCCAGTACTTC	CASRPRPGQETQYF
TRBV6-6	-	15	TRBD2	TRBJ2-1	TGTGCCAGCAGTTACGTAGCGGGAGACTACAATGAGCAGTTCTTC	CASSYVAGDYNEQFF
TRBV4-1	-	15	-	TRBJ2-7	TGCGCCAGCAGCCAAGATGTACCCCAGTCCTACGAGCAGTACTTC	CASSQDVPQSYEQYF
TRBV7-3	few	16	TRBD1	TRBJ1-1	TGTGCCAGCAGCCCCTCCGGACAGGGGAAGGACACTGAAGCTTTCTTT	CASSPSGQGKDTEAFF
TRBV4-1	few	15	-	TRBJ1-2	TGCGCCAGCAGCCAAGGGGGGAGGGAAAACTATGGCTACACCTTC	CASSQGGRENYGYTF
TRBV12-5	few	14	TRBD1	TRBJ1-1	TGTGCTAGTGTTGATGACAGGGGTGGCACTGAAGCTTTCTTT	CASVDDRGGTEAFF
TRBV6-6	-	12	-	TRBJ2-7	TGTGCCAGCAGTCACCGGGTCGACGAGCAGTACTTC	CASSHRVDEQYF
TRBV7-9	few	19	-	TRBJ2-1	TGTGCCAGACCTCTACCGCGGTTTAGCGGAACCCCCAGGGGCAATGAGCAGTTCTTC	CARPLPRFSGTPRGNEQFF
TRBV5-1	-	14	-	TRBJ2-3	TGCGCCAGCAGCAGGAGCTTCCTCGCAGATACGCAGTATTTT	CASSRSFLADTQYF
TRBV6-6	-	12	-	TRBJ1-5	TGTGCCAGCAGTTACAGGAATCAGCCCCAGCATTTT	CASSYRNQPQHF